The entry that follows covers one T cell receptor beta chain sequence. Its antigen is undetermined. The data were obtained in a study of Ad26.COV2.S vaccination and SARS-CoV-2 variants. Overall study: Donor got 5x10^10 or 1x10^11 viral particles of Ad26.COV2.S.

Treatment in this sample: 19 received Ad26.COV2.S at low or high dose, single or two shots; roughly five received placebo; per-sample allocation not given. The study sampled participants on day 63 after the first vaccine or placebo injection. Expression of Wuhan-strain SARS-CoV-2 spike came from the Ad26 vector that formed the vaccine. The method was immunoSEQ multiplex PCR; TCRdb's version includes in-frame clones alone and lacks a portion of them. The sample yields about 420,000 clones, around nine tenths seen once. This CDR3 spans 18 amino acids. Germline-derived CDR1 and CDR2 are SGHTA and FQGNSA. J gave up 1 base and V 3 bases, and 14 bases lay outside the gene matches. Study-level findings and limits: Non-spike TCR breadth showed similarity between vaccine and placebo recipients.

The receptor's source is a person aged 18-65 years who received the Ad26.COV2.S COVID-19 vaccine or a placebo. The chain uses TRBV7-2 and TRBJ2-7; 8 bases line up with TRBD1. The source material was peripheral blood, sampled in a trial of Ad26.COV2.S vaccine versus placebo. CDR3 nucleotides: TGTGCCAGCAGCTTCCGCACTAGTCAGGGGGCCTATTCCTACGAGCAGTACTTC. Translation gives CASSFRTSQGAYSYEQYF.